This TCR beta chain was documented in a study of blood T cell repertoires in COVID-19. Study context: PBMCs, B-cell-depleted T cells, or T cells were the source of the cDNA or gDNA that made up the material.

Participants spanned ages roughly 18 to 95 years and resided in about 25 US areas. Symptom resolution, clearance, or two negative PCRs marked donors in Cohort 3 as recovered. Methods used by the authors: Estimated nucleated cell counts came from reference gene primer amplification. Libraries were prepared by immunoSEQ multiplex PCR; TCRdb keeps only in-frame clonotypes and omits some of them. Clone size and the V and J calls come from that table; the DNA yielded D and trimming. The sample contains hundreds of thousands of clones, 86% of which appear only once. Germline-derived CDR1 and CDR2 are MGHRA and YSYEKL. The V segment lost 2 bases and the J segment 7 bases; nucleotides outside the gene matches: 9. The length of the CDR3 is 15 residues.

Sequences were obtained from PBMCs or T cells enriched from blood (not recorded which). This TCR was recovered from a woman aged 50 to 65 who had recovered from COVID-19. The V call is TRBV4-1, the J call TRBJ1-2, with 8 bases that match TRBD1. The CDR3: CASSQPIQGDVGYTF. The CDR3, as DNA: TGCGCCAGCAGCCAACCAATACAGGGGGATGTTGGCTACACCTTC.